Below are 4 T cell receptor beta chains sequenced from a single sample in a study of blood T cell repertoires in COVID-19. The repertoire was sequenced with immunoSEQ multiplex PCR; TCRdb's copy has only in-frame clones and lacks some. Of 90,000 to 150,000 clones in the sample, around 80% were seen once. Sequences were obtained from peripheral blood. The receptors derive from a woman aged 80 or over with acute or convalescent COVID-19.

The gene calls are TRBV7-9 and TRBJ1-2; perhaps TRBD1 as D (6 bases). The CDR3 is made up of 15 amino acids. Germline V gives CDR1 SEHNR, CDR2 FQNEAQ (reference sequence). The V end lost 1 base, the J end lost 8 bases, and 17 bases lay between the germline ends. The CDR3 is CASSLDTQGPPGYTF. CDR3 nucleotides: TGTGCCAGCAGCTTAGATACACAGGGTCCCCCCGGCTACACCTTC.

V is TRBV12-3 or TRBV12-4 and J is TRBJ2-2; D unclear. The CDR3 consists of 12 residues. Deletions cut 6 bases from V and 7 bases from J, with 9 bases between. The CDR3 nucleotides are TGTGCCAGCAGCCTGAGGTACGGGGAGCTGTTTTTT. This sequence encodes CASSLRYGELFF.

V and J are TRBV28 and TRBJ1-2; 10 bases agree with TRBD1. This CDR3 is 14 amino acids long. The germline gives CDR1 MDHEN, CDR2 SYDVKM. V trimming: 3 bases; J trimming: 4 bases; junction bases outside the gene matches: 2. The CDR3 is CASSLTGGLYGYTF. The CDR3 DNA follows: TGTGCCAGCAGTTTGACAGGGGGCCTCTATGGCTACACCTTC.

V is TRBV5-1 and J is TRBJ2-7, with 10 bases aligning to TRBD1. The CDR3 sequence is 15 residues long. The ends lost 1 base at V and 2 bases at J; junction bases unmatched: 3. CDR1 is SGHRS and CDR2 is YFSETQ in the germline V gene. CDR3 coding DNA: TGCGCCAGCAGCTTGACAGGACAGGGGGCCTACGAGCAGTACTTC. It specifies CASSLTGQGAYEQYF.